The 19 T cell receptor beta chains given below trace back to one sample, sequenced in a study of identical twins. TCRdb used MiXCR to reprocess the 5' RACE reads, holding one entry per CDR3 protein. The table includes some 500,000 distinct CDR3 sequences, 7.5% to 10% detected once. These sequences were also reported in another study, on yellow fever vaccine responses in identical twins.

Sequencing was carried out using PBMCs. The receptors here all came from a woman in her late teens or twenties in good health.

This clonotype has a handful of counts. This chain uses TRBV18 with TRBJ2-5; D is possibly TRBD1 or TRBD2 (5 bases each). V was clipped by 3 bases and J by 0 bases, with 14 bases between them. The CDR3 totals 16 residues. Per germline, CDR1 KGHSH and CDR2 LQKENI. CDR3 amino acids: CASSPRRDGYQETQYF. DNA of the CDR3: TGTGCCAGCTCACCTAGACGGGACGGCTACCAAGAGACCCAGTACTTC.

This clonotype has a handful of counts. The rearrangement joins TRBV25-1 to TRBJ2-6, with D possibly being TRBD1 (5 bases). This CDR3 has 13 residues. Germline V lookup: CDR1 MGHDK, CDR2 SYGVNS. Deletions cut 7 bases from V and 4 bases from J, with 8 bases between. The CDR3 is CASTRAGANVLTF. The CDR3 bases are TGTGCCAGCACCAGGGCCGGGGCCAACGTCCTGACTTTC.

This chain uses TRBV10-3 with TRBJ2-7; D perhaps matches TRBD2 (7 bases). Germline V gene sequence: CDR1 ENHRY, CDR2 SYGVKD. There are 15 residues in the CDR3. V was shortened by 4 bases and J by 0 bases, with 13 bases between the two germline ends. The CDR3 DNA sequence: TGTGCCATCAGTGGCGGGGGCCCGCCCTCCTACGAGCAGTACTTC. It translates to CAISGGGPPSYEQYF.

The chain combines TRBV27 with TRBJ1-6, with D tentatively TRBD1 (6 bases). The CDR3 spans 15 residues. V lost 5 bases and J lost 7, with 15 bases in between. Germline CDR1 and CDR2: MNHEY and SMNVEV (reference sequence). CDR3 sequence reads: CASSPPRGANSPLHF. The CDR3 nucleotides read TGTGCCAGCAGTCCCCCGAGGGGGGCGAATTCACCCCTCCACTTT.

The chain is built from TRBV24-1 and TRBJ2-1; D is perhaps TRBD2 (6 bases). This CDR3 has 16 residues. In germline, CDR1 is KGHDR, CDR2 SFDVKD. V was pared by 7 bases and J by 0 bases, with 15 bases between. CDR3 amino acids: CATSPGLASSYNEQFF. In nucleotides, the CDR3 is TGTGCCACCAGCCCGGGACTTGCTAGCTCCTACAATGAGCAGTTCTTC.

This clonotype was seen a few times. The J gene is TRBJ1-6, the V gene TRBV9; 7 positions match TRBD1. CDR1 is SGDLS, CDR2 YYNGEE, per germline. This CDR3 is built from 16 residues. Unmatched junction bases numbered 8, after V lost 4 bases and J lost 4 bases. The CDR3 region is CASSPGGTEYNSPLHF. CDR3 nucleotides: TGTGCCAGCAGCCCGGGAGGGACAGAGTATAATTCACCCCTCCACTTT.

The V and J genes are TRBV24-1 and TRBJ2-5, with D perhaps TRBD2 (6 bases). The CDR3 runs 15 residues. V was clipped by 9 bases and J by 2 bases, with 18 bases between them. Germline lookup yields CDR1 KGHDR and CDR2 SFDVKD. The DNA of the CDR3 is TGTGCCACCGGCCGGATGGAGGGTTCTCAAGAGACCCAGTACTTC. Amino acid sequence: CATGRMEGSQETQYF.

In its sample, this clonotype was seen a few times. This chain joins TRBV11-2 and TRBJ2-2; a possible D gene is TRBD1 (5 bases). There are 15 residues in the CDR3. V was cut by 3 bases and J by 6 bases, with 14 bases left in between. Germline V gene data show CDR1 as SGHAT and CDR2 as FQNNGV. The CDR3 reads CASSLSRANSGELFF. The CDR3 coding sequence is TGTGCCAGCAGCTTGTCCAGGGCTAATTCCGGGGAGCTGTTTTTT.

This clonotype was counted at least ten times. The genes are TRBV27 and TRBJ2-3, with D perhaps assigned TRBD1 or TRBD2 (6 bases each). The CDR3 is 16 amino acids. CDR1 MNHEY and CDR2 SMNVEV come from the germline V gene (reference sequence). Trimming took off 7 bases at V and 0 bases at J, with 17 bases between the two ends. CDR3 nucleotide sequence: TGTGCCAGCACCCTATTCGGGGGCTCTAGCACAGATACGCAGTATTTT. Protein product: CASTLFGGSSTDTQYF.

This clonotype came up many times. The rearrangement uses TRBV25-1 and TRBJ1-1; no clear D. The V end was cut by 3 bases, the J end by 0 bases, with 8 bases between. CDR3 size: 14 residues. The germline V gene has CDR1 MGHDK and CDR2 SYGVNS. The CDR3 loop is CASSDVGMNTEAFF. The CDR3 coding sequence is TGTGCCAGCAGTGACGTGGGCATGAACACTGAAGCTTTCTTT.

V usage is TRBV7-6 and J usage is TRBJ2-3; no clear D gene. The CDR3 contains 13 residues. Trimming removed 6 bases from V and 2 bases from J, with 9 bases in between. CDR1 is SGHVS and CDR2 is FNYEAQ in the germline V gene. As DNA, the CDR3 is TGTGCCAGCAGACCGGCCCACACAGATACGCAGTATTTT. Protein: CASRPAHTDTQYF.

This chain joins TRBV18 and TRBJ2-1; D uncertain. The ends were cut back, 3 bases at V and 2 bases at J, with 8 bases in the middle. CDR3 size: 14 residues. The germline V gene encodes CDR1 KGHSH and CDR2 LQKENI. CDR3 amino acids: CASSPSSTYNEQFF. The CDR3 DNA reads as TGTGCCAGCTCACCGAGCAGTACCTACAATGAGCAGTTCTTC.

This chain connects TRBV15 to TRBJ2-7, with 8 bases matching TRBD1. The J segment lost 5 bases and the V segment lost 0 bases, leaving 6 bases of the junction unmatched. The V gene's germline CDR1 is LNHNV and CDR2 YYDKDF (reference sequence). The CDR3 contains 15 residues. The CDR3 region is CATSRERTGPHEQYF. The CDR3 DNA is TGTGCCACCAGCAGAGAACGGACAGGGCCCCACGAGCAGTACTTC.

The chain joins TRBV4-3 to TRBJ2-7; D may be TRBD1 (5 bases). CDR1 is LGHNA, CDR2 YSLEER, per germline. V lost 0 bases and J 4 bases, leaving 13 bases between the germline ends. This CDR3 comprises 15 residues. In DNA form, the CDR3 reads TGCGCCAGCAGCCAAGATCGTCCCCCAGGGTACGAGCAGTACTTC. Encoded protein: CASSQDRPPGYEQYF.

Here the CDR3 reads CASSQGTGEYSNQPQHF. DNA for the CDR3: TGTGCCAGCAGCCAGGGGACAGGGGAATATAGCAATCAGCCCCAGCATTTT. V gene TRBV6-8 combines with J gene TRBJ1-5; 10 positions match TRBD1. Germline V gene lookup returns CDR1 MNHGY and CDR2 SAAAGT. This CDR3 is built from 17 residues. Losses at the gene ends were 6 bases for V and 0 bases for J; bases not matched to a gene: 8.

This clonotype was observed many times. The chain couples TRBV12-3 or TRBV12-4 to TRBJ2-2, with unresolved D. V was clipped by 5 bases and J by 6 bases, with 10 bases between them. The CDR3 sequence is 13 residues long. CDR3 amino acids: CASSTLAAGELFF. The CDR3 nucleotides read TGTGCCAGCAGTACTTTGGCGGCCGGGGAGCTGTTTTTT.

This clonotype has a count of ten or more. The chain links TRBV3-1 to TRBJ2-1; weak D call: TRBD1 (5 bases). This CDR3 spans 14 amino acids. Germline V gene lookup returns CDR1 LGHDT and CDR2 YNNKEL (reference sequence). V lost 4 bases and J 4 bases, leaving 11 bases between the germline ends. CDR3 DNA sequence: TGTGCCAGCAGCCCGCGGACAACGTACAATGAGCAGTTCTTC. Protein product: CASSPRTTYNEQFF.

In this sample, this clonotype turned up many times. The CDR3 nucleotides read TGTGCCAGCAGTACCCCGGACGGTGCCTACAATGAGCAGTTCTTC. Its protein product is CASSTPDGAYNEQFF. This rearrangement joins TRBV25-1 to TRBJ2-1; D unclear. This CDR3 spans 15 amino acids. CDR1 and CDR2 from the germline V gene are MGHDK and SYGVNS. Trimming shortened V by 5 bases and J by 2 bases, and 13 bases separated the two germline ends.

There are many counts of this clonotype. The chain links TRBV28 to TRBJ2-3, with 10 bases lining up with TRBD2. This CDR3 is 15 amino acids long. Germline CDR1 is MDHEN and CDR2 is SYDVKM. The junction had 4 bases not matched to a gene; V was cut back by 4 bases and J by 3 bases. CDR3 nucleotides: TGTGCCAGCAGTTCTCCGACTAGCGGGACAGATACGCAGTATTTT. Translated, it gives CASSSPTSGTDTQYF.